A selection of T cell receptor beta chains follows, all from one sample in a study of OX40 agonist ivuxolimab in advanced cancers. The repertoire was sequenced with immunoSEQ multiplex PCR; TCRdb's copy has only in-frame clones and lacks some. The sample carries roughly 25,000 clones, 65% to 90% recorded once. This sample comprised CD4+ or CD8+ T cells sorted from blood, obtained in a trial of the OX40 agonist ivuxolimab. The receptors come from an adult with an advanced solid tumor such as melanoma, head and neck, liver or kidney cancer. CDR3s include the opening cysteine and the closing phenylalanine or tryptophan. A D gene is named only where the DNA matches it firmly. Part of the rows lack a size; the others show once, few, many or a class for expanded clones.

clone_size: .; j_call: TRBJ1-1; v_call: TRBV27; d_call: .; cdr3_nt: TGTGCCAGCAGTTTCTCAGGGGTGAACACTGAAGCTTTCTTT; cdr3_aa: CASSFSGVNTEAFF
clone_size: .; j_call: TRBJ2-3; v_call: TRBV6-1; d_call: TRBD1; cdr3_nt: TGTGCCAGCAGTGTACCAAACAGGGGATGGGATACGCAGTATTTT; cdr3_aa: CASSVPNRGWDTQYF
clone_size: .; j_call: TRBJ1-1; v_call: TRBV7-9; d_call: .; cdr3_nt: TGTGCCAGCAGCTTAGCGGTTAGGTCTACTGAAGCTTTCTTT; cdr3_aa: CASSLAVRSTEAFF
clone_size: few; j_call: TRBJ2-7; v_call: TRBV11-2; d_call: .; cdr3_nt: TGTGCCAGCAGCTTAGGACCCCACGAGCAGTACTTC; cdr3_aa: CASSLGPHEQYF
clone_size: .; j_call: TRBJ2-1; v_call: TRBV14; d_call: TRBD2; cdr3_nt: TGTGCCAGCAGCCAAGTGGGCCTAGCGGGAGATGAGCAGTTCTTC; cdr3_aa: CASSQVGLAGDEQFF
clone_size: .; j_call: TRBJ2-7; v_call: TRBV27; d_call: TRBD1; cdr3_nt: TGTGCCAGCAGTATGGGGACAGGGGGCAACGAGCAGTACTTC; cdr3_aa: CASSMGTGGNEQYF
clone_size: .; j_call: TRBJ1-1; v_call: TRBV28; d_call: .; cdr3_nt: TGTGCCAGCAGTTTAATTTTTGGGAATGAAGCTTTCTTT; cdr3_aa: CASSLIFGNEAFF
clone_size: .; j_call: TRBJ1-2; v_call: TRBV30; d_call: .; cdr3_nt: TGTGCCTGTCCCCCAGGCACGGAACACAATGGCTACACCTTC; cdr3_aa: CACPPGTEHNGYTF
clone_size: .; j_call: TRBJ2-5; v_call: TRBV7-8; d_call: .; cdr3_nt: TGTGCCAGCAGTTACGGGGGGCCGGAGACCCAGTACTTC; cdr3_aa: CASSYGGPETQYF
clone_size: .; j_call: TRBJ2-2; v_call: TRBV30; d_call: .; cdr3_nt: TGTGCCTGGATGTGGGGGTCCGGGGAGCTGTTTTTT; cdr3_aa: CAWMWGSGELFF
clone_size: .; j_call: TRBJ2-7; v_call: TRBV11-2; d_call: TRBD1; cdr3_nt: TGTGCCAGCAGCCCGACAGGGGGCATTTACGAGCAGTACTTC; cdr3_aa: CASSPTGGIYEQYF
clone_size: .; j_call: TRBJ2-7; v_call: TRBV19; d_call: TRBD1; cdr3_nt: TGTGCCAGTAGTCCGGACAGGACCTACGAGCAGTACTTC; cdr3_aa: CASSPDRTYEQYF
clone_size: once; j_call: TRBJ1-1; v_call: TRBV27; d_call: .; cdr3_nt: TGTGCCAGCAGTGCCGACAGTCTATACACTGAAGCTTTCTTT; cdr3_aa: CASSADSLYTEAFF
clone_size: .; j_call: TRBJ2-2; v_call: TRBV6-5; d_call: TRBD1; cdr3_nt: TGTGCCAGCAACCTACTGACAGGGGGGACCGGGGAGCTGTTTTTT; cdr3_aa: CASNLLTGGTGELFF
clone_size: .; j_call: TRBJ1-5; v_call: TRBV28; d_call: TRBD1; cdr3_nt: TGTGCCAGCAGCCTAAGCCTGGGACAGATGAGCAATCAGCCCCAGCATTTT; cdr3_aa: CASSLSLGQMSNQPQHF
clone_size: .; j_call: TRBJ2-7; v_call: TRBV2; d_call: TRBD1; cdr3_nt: TGTGCCAGCAGCCAGGGGGCCTACGAGCAGTACTTC; cdr3_aa: CASSQGAYEQYF
clone_size: few; j_call: TRBJ1-1; v_call: TRBV30; d_call: TRBD1; cdr3_nt: TGTGCCTGGAGTGGAGAGGGGGCGCCCACTGAAGCTTTCTTT; cdr3_aa: CAWSGEGAPTEAFF
clone_size: .; j_call: TRBJ2-5; v_call: TRBV7-3; d_call: TRBD2; cdr3_nt: TGTGCCAGCAGCTTATACGGGCTAGCGGGACAAGAGACCCAGTACTTC; cdr3_aa: CASSLYGLAGQETQYF
clone_size: .; j_call: TRBJ2-7; v_call: TRBV5-1; d_call: .; cdr3_nt: TGCGCCAGCAGCCCGGGCCTTTCCTACGAGCAGTACTTC; cdr3_aa: CASSPGLSYEQYF
clone_size: .; j_call: TRBJ2-1; v_call: TRBV28; d_call: TRBD2; cdr3_nt: TGTGCCAGCAGTTTAGCTAGCGGGGGGAATGAGCAGTTCTTC; cdr3_aa: CASSLASGGNEQFF
clone_size: .; j_call: TRBJ2-7; v_call: TRBV19; d_call: .; cdr3_nt: TGTGCCAGTAGTGCAGGACAGTACTACGAGCAGTACTTC; cdr3_aa: CASSAGQYYEQYF
clone_size: .; j_call: TRBJ2-7; v_call: TRBV11-2; d_call: .; cdr3_nt: TGTGCCAGCAGCTTGAGGGCAGGGGCCGCCTACGAGCAGTACTTC; cdr3_aa: CASSLRAGAAYEQYF
clone_size: .; j_call: TRBJ2-6; v_call: TRBV7-9; d_call: .; cdr3_nt: TGTGCCAGCAGCAAAGGCCACCGTGGTGGGGCCAACGTCCTGACTTTC; cdr3_aa: CASSKGHRGGANVLTF
clone_size: .; j_call: TRBJ1-1; v_call: TRBV25-1; d_call: .; cdr3_nt: TGTGCCAGCAGTGAGGTTTCGGGCAGTAAGAACACTGAAGCTTTCTTT; cdr3_aa: CASSEVSGSKNTEAFF
clone_size: .; j_call: TRBJ1-6; v_call: TRBV6-5; d_call: .; cdr3_nt: TGTGCCAGCAGTTACCCAGGGGTCGGTTCACCCCTCCACTTT; cdr3_aa: CASSYPGVGSPLHF
clone_size: .; j_call: TRBJ1-4; v_call: TRBV5-7; d_call: .; cdr3_nt: TGTGCCAGCAGCGCGGACAGTGGGGTCCCTAATGAAAAACTGTTTTTT; cdr3_aa: CASSADSGVPNEKLFF
clone_size: few; j_call: TRBJ1-2; v_call: TRBV2; d_call: .; cdr3_nt: TGTGCCAGCACCACACCAAAGTACCAGGACTATGGCTACACCTTC; cdr3_aa: CASTTPKYQDYGYTF
clone_size: .; j_call: TRBJ2-7; v_call: TRBV19; d_call: .; cdr3_nt: TGTGCCAGTATGGACAGCTCCTACGAGCAGTACTTC; cdr3_aa: CASMDSSYEQYF
clone_size: .; j_call: TRBJ2-5; v_call: TRBV10-1; d_call: TRBD1; cdr3_nt: TGCGCCAGCAGCGAGATGGGGACAGCTGGACAAGAGACCCAGTACTTC; cdr3_aa: CASSEMGTAGQETQYF
clone_size: once; j_call: TRBJ1-1; v_call: TRBV27; d_call: TRBD1; cdr3_nt: TGTGCCAGCAGTCCCGGGACAGGTGGAGAAGGAACTGAAGCTTTCTTT; cdr3_aa: CASSPGTGGEGTEAFF
clone_size: .; j_call: TRBJ2-2; v_call: TRBV2; d_call: .; cdr3_nt: TGTGCCAGCAGTGATAAGGGGACCGGGGAGCTGTTTTTT; cdr3_aa: CASSDKGTGELFF
clone_size: .; j_call: TRBJ1-5; v_call: TRBV7-2; d_call: TRBD1; cdr3_nt: TGTGCCAGCAGTCAGACAGGGGGCAGCAATCAGCCCCAGCATTTT; cdr3_aa: CASSQTGGSNQPQHF
clone_size: .; j_call: TRBJ1-2; v_call: TRBV9; d_call: TRBD1; cdr3_nt: TGTGCCAGCAGCGGACCGGGACAGCATAACTATGGCTACACCTTC; cdr3_aa: CASSGPGQHNYGYTF